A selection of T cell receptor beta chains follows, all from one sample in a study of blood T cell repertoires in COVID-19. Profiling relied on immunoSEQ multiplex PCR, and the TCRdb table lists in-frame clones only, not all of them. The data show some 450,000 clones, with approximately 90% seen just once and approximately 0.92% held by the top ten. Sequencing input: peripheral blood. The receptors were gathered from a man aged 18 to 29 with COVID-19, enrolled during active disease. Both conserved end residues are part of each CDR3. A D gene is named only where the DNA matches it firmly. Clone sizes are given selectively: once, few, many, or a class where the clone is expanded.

TGTGCCAGCAGTGAGTTTGAGGGGGGCAATCAGCCCCAGCATTTT	CASSEFEGGNQPQHF	TRBV2	TRBJ1-5	.	.
TGTGCCAGCAGTGAATCTAGCGGGTCTACCTACGAGCAGTACTTC	CASSESSGSTYEQYF	TRBV2	TRBJ2-7	TRBD2	.
TGTGCCAGCGGATCCGGGAGCGCCTACGAGCAGTACTTC	CASGSGSAYEQYF	TRBV12-3/TRBV12-4	TRBJ2-7	.	.
TGTGCCAGCAGCAATTACCGGGACACTGATCCCATATATTTT	CASSNYRDTDPIYF	TRBV7-2	TRBJ1-3	.	.
TGTGCCAGTAGTATACGCGAGAATCAGCCCCAGCATTTT	CASSIRENQPQHF	TRBV19	TRBJ1-5	.	once
TGTGCCAGCAGTTATTCGGGCCCGGGAGAGTTCTTC	CASSYSGPGEFF	TRBV6-6	TRBJ2-1	.	.
TGTGCCAGCAACGGGAACTCTGGAAACACCATATATTTT	CASNGNSGNTIYF	TRBV2	TRBJ1-3	.	.
TGTGCCAGCAGTTCCCCCTTATCTTACGAGCAGTACTTC	CASSSPLSYEQYF	TRBV28	TRBJ2-7	.	.
TGTGCCACCAGCAGAGAGGGCGGGATGAACACTGAAGCTTTCTTT	CATSREGGMNTEAFF	TRBV15	TRBJ1-1	.	.
TGTGCCAGCAGTTACTTTACAGGGGGCAATCAGCCCCAGCATTTT	CASSYFTGGNQPQHF	TRBV6-6	TRBJ1-5	TRBD1	.
TGTGCCAGCAGACGGTGGAACACTGAAGCTTTCTTT	CASRRWNTEAFF	TRBV6-5	TRBJ1-1	.	.
TGTGCCAGCAGACCTCTAGCTTTCGGCTCCTACGAGCAGTACTTC	CASRPLAFGSYEQYF	TRBV6-5	TRBJ2-7	.	.
TGTGCCAGCAGCTTAGTTCCGGCACGGGACAATCAGCCCCAGCATTTT	CASSLVPARDNQPQHF	TRBV7-8	TRBJ1-5	.	.
TGTGCCAGTAGTACCTCGGACTTCTCTGGAAACACCATATATTTT	CASSTSDFSGNTIYF	TRBV19	TRBJ1-3	.	.
TGTGCCAGCAGTGTGACTAGCGGAGGGGAATCCTACAATGAGCAGTTCTTC	CASSVTSGGESYNEQFF	TRBV6-1	TRBJ2-1	TRBD2	.
TGTGCCAGTAGTGTTCGGGGAGGACGACCTTCCTACGAGCAGTACTTC	CASSVRGGRPSYEQYF	TRBV19	TRBJ2-7	.	.
TGTGCCAGCACCTTACAGGGGGCTGCAGATACGCAGTATTTT	CASTLQGAADTQYF	TRBV6-5	TRBJ2-3	TRBD1	.
TGTGCCAGCGGCGACAGTTCTGGGGCTGAAGCTTTCTTT	CASGDSSGAEAFF	TRBV18	TRBJ1-1	.	few
TGTGCCAGCAGCTTAACCCAGCGGGAGGCCTTCTACGAGCAGTACTTC	CASSLTQREAFYEQYF	TRBV7-2	TRBJ2-7	TRBD2	.
TGTGCCAGCAGGAAGAGGGCAGGTGTACACGAGCAGTACTTC	CASRKRAGVHEQYF	TRBV6-5	TRBJ2-7	.	.
TGTGCCAGCAGCCACATCTTTTCGGGACAGGGAACAGATACGCAGTATTTT	CASSHIFSGQGTDTQYF	TRBV16	TRBJ2-3	TRBD1	once
TGTGCCAGCAGCTCGACTAGCGGGGTGCGAGCCAATGAGCAGTTCTTC	CASSSTSGVRANEQFF	TRBV11-3	TRBJ2-1	TRBD2	.
TGTGCCAGCAGTGTAGGGAGGGCCCTAAATGAGCAGTTCTTC	CASSVGRALNEQFF	TRBV2	TRBJ2-1	TRBD2	.
TGCGCCAGCAGCTGGGAGACAGGGGGTAACACTGAAGCTTTCTTT	CASSWETGGNTEAFF	TRBV5-1	TRBJ1-1	TRBD1	.
TGTGCCAGCAGCCGAACTAGCGGGATAAGCGGGGAGCTGTTTTTT	CASSRTSGISGELFF	TRBV3-1/TRBV3-2	TRBJ2-2	TRBD2	.
TGTGCCAGCAGTGTCCCGGGACAGGGGAGTGGCACTGAAGCTTTCTTT	CASSVPGQGSGTEAFF	TRBV28	TRBJ1-1	TRBD1	.
TGTGCCAGCAGCCAAGGTGGTAGCGGGAGGGCCATCTCCTACAATGAGCAGTTCTTC	CASSQGGSGRAISYNEQFF	TRBV14	TRBJ2-1	TRBD2	.
TGTGCCAGCAGCCAAGCCTGGACACCAAGCTACGAGCAGTACTTC	CASSQAWTPSYEQYF	TRBV3-1/TRBV3-2	TRBJ2-7	.	.
TGTGCCAGCAGCACGACTCAGATGAGCACAGATACGCAGTATTTT	CASSTTQMSTDTQYF	TRBV7-9	TRBJ2-3	.	.
TGCAGCGTTGTTGGTAGTAGCGGGAGTGGCGGGGAGCTGTTTTTT	CSVVGSSGSGGELFF	TRBV29-1	TRBJ2-2	TRBD2	.
TGTGCCAGCGGGATGGAGGGGAATCAGCCCCAGCATTTT	CASGMEGNQPQHF	TRBV2	TRBJ1-5	.	few
TGTGCCAGCAGTCGGGAATATGGCTACACCTTC	CASSREYGYTF	TRBV2	TRBJ1-2	.	.
TGTGCCAGCAGCCAAGGGCCCGGACAGATATATGGCTACACCTTC	CASSQGPGQIYGYTF	TRBV14	TRBJ1-2	.	.
TGTGCCAGTAGTCTCATGGCTTCCGTTGAAAAACTGTTTTTT	CASSLMASVEKLFF	TRBV19	TRBJ1-4	.	.
TGTGCCAGCAGCCCAACGGGACAGGGGGGCACCGGGGAGCTGTTTTTT	CASSPTGQGGTGELFF	TRBV3-1/TRBV3-2	TRBJ2-2	TRBD1	once
TGCGCCAGCAGACAGGGGTCCGATAATGAAAAACTGTTTTTT	CASRQGSDNEKLFF	TRBV5-1	TRBJ1-4	TRBD1	.
TGTGCCAGCAGTCCGGGACACCAGAATACCTACGAGCAGTACTTC	CASSPGHQNTYEQYF	TRBV2	TRBJ2-7	.	once
TGTGCCAGCGGGCTAGCGCTAAACAATGAGCAGTTCTTC	CASGLALNNEQFF	TRBV11-2	TRBJ2-1	.	.
TGTGCCAGCAGGCGGGTAACAGGGGGGGATAGCTATGGCTACACCTTC	CASRRVTGGDSYGYTF	TRBV6-6	TRBJ1-2	TRBD1	once
TGTGCCAGCTCACCCGGACTAGCGGGGACCGACGCCGAGCAGTTCTTC	CASSPGLAGTDAEQFF	TRBV18	TRBJ2-1	TRBD2	.
TGTGCCAGCAGCCACAACCCTGGACTAGCGGGAGATGAGCAGTACTTC	CASSHNPGLAGDEQYF	TRBV27	TRBJ2-7	TRBD2	.
TGTGCCAGCAGCTTGGGACTAGGCTCCTACAATGAGCAGTTCTTC	CASSLGLGSYNEQFF	TRBV7-8	TRBJ2-1	TRBD2	once